This T cell receptor (beta chain) was profiled in a study of somatic mutations in cytotoxic T cells in rheumatoid arthritis. Study-wide points: Neither rheumatoid arthritis patients nor age-matched healthy controls had significantly different CD8+ T-cell clonality from the other group. Patients with a largest CD8+ clone exceeding 20% of CD8+ cells numbered about an eighth of the roughly 65.

This clone has a handful of counts. The antigen remains undetermined. The data were produced by immunoSEQ multiplex PCR, yet TCRdb's version contains in-frame clones alone and is incomplete. The sample yields just over 30,000 clones, 82% seen once. Trimming took off 3 bases at V and 0 bases at J, with 0 bases between the two ends. The CDR3 covers 12 residues. Germline V lookup: CDR1 ENHRY, CDR2 SYGVKD. Sequenced material: CD8+ T cells sorted from blood. The sequence was obtained from an adult with rheumatoid arthritis. The chain recombines TRBV10-3 with TRBJ1-5; D unclear. The CDR3 here is CAISDSNQPQHF. The CDR3 region has the DNA TGTGCCATCAGTGATAGCAATCAGCCCCAGCATTTT.